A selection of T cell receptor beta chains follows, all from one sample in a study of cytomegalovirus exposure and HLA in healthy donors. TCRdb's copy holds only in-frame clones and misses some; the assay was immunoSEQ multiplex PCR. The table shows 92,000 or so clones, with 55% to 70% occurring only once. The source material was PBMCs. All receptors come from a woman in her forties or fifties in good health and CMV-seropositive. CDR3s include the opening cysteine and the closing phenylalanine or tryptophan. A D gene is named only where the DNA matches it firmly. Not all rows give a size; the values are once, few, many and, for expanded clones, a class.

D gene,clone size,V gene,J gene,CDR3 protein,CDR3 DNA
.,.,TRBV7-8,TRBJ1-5,CASSLGTGSNQPQHF,TGTGCCAGCAGCCTAGGCACAGGGAGCAATCAGCCCCAGCATTTT
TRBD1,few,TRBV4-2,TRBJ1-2,CASSQGDRDRNYGYTF,TGTGCCAGCAGCCAAGGTGACCGGGACAGGAACTATGGCTACACCTTC
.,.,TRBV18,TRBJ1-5,CASSPRGLTDSNQPQHF,TGTGCCAGCTCACCCCGGGGACTGACTGATAGCAATCAGCCCCAGCATTTT
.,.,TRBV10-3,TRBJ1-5,CAISPQNNQPQHF,TGTGCCATCAGCCCCCAAAACAATCAGCCCCAGCATTTT
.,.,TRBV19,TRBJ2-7,CASSINRYPYEQYF,TGTGCCAGTAGTATAAACAGGTACCCCTACGAGCAGTACTTC
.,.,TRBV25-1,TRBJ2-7,CASSEWASRSGEQYF,TGTGCCAGCAGTGAATGGGCTAGCAGGTCGGGCGAGCAGTATTTC
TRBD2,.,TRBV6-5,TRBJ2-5,CASSFGGAKTQYF,TGTGCCAGCAGTTTCGGGGGGGCGAAGACCCAGTACTTC
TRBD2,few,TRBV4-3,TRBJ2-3,CASSQDVNGGGTDTQYF,TGCGCCAGCAGCCAAGATGTAAACGGGGGGGGCACAGATACGCAGTATTTT
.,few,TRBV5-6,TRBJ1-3,CASSLGQQFGTIYF,TGTGCCAGCAGCTTGGGACAGCAATTCGGCACCATATATTTT
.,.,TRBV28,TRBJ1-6,CASTGGGGGSYNSPLHF,TGTGCCAGCACCGGCGGGGGCGGCGGCTCCTATAATTCACCCCTCCACTTT
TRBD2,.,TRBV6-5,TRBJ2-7,CASTLPGGEQYF,TGTGCCAGCACCTTACCCGGGGGGGAGCAGTACTTC
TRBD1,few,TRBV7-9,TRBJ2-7,CASSHRDSLSYEQYF,TGTGCCAGCAGTCACCGGGACAGTCTCTCCTACGAGCAGTACTTC
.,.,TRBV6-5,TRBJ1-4,CASSRQASNRGLFF,TGTGCCAGCAGTCGACAGGCCTCTAATCGTGGACTGTTTTTT
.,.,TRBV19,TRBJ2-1,CASSISLASRNEQFF,TGTGCCAGTAGTATCTCACTAGCATCGAGAAATGAGCAGTTCTTC
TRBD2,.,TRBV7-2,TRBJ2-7,CASSPTGLAGDYEQYF,TGTGCCAGCAGCCCAACCGGACTAGCGGGGGACTACGAGCAGTACTTC
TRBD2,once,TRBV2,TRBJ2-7,CASSQGLAVYEQYF,TGTGCCAGCAGTCAGGGACTAGCGGTCTACGAGCAGTACTTC